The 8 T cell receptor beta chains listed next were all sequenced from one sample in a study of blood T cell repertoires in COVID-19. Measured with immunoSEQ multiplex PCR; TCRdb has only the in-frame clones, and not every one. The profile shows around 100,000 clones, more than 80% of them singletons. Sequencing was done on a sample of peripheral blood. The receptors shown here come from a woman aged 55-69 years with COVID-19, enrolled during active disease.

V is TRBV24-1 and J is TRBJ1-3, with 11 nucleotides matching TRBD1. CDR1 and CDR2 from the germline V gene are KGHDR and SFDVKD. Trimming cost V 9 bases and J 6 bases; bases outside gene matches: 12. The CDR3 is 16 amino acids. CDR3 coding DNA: TGTGCCACCGATAGGACAGGGGGCGATGTAGTAAACACCATATATTTT. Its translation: CATDRTGGDVVNTIYF.

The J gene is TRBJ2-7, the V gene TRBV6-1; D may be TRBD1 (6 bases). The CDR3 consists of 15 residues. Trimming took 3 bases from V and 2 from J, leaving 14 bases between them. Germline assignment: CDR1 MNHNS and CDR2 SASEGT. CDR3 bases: TGTGCCAGCAGTGACCCGACAGGAAGAACCTACGAGCAGTACTTC. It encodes CASSDPTGRTYEQYF.

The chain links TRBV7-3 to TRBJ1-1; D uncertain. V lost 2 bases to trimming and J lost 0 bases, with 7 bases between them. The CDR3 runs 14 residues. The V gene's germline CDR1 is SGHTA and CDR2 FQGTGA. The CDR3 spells CASSLEGMNTEAFF. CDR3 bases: TGTGCCAGCAGCTTAGAGGGAATGAACACTGAAGCTTTCTTT.

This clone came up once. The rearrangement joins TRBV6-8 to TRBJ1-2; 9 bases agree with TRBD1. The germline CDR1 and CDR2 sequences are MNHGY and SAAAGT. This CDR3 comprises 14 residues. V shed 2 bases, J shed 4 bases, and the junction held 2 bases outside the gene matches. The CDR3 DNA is TGTGCCAGCAGTTACGAACAGGGGGCCTATGGCTACACCTTC. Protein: CASSYEQGAYGYTF.

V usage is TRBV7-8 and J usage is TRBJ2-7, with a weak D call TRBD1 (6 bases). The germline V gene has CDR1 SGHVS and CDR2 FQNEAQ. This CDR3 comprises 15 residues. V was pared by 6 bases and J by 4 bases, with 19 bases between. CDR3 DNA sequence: TGTGCCAGCAGTTCGGACAGTAGATGGCCTTACGAGCAGTACTTC. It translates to CASSSDSRWPYEQYF.

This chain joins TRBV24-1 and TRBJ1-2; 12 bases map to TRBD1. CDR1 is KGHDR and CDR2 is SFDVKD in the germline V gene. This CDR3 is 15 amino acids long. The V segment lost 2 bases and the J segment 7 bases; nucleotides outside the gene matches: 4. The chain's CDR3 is CATSDSRGQGAGYTF. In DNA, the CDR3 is TGTGCCACCAGTGATTCCCGGGGACAGGGGGCTGGCTACACCTTC.

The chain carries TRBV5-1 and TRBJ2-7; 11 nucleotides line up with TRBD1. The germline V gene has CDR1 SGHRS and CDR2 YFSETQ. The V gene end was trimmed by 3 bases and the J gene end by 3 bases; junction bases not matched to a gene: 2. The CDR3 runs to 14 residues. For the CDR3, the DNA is TGCGCCAGCAGCTGGGGACAGGGGGGCTACGAGCAGTACTTC. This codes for CASSWGQGGYEQYF.

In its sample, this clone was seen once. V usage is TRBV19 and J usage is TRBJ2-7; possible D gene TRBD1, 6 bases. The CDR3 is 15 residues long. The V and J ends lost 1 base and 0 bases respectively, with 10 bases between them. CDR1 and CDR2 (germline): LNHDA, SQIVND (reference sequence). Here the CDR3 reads CASSIGTAASYEQYF. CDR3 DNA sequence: TGTGCCAGTAGTATAGGGACAGCAGCCTCCTACGAGCAGTACTTC.